These 7 T cell receptor beta chains came from one sample sequenced in a study of T-cell memory formation after mild COVID-19 (dated by TCRdb to the early 2020s). Library prep was done by 5' RACE. The sequencer was an Illumina NovaSeq 6000. TCRdb trimmed the raw reads at Q25, called clones with MiXCR and kept productive beta chains. A single entry per CDR3 protein holds the most common genes and DNA from its merged rows. Counted in this sample were about 210,000 distinct CDR3 sequences; 10% to 13% of them appeared once. Of the sample, approximately 2.8% falls within the top ten clones. Sample: PBMCs or a T cell subset sorted from them (not recorded which). The receptors originated from a young man who had mild COVID-19 (a few samples of this study predate the infection). The sample titles of this study are shuffled in the database, so cell type and time point are left out; the donor was told from shared clones.

The chain employs TRBV18 and TRBJ2-5; D not resolved. The CDR3 has 17 residues. V was shortened by 1 base and J by 3 bases, with 18 bases between the two germline ends. CDR1 and CDR2 from the germline V gene are KGHSH and LQKENI. The CDR3 loop reads CASSPRSFAGAKETQYF. The CDR3 DNA reads TGTGCCAGCTCACCACGATCTTTTGCAGGAGCGAAAGAGACCCAGTACTTC.

The table lists this clonotype with many counts. The rearrangement joins TRBV5-1 to TRBJ2-5; D possibly corresponds to TRBD2 (6 bases). CDR3 length: 14 amino acids. CDR1 is SGHRS and CDR2 is YFSETQ in the germline V gene. The germline V and J ends were trimmed by 1 base and 3 bases, with 10 bases remaining between them. Written as DNA, the CDR3 is TGCGCCAGCAGCTTGAATACGGGGGAAGAGACCCAGTACTTC. This encodes CASSLNTGEETQYF.

The sample holds a few counts of this clonotype. The gene calls are TRBV5-6 and TRBJ1-1; D is unclear. CDR1 is SGHDT and CDR2 is YYEEEE in the germline V gene. The CDR3 runs to 14 residues. Trimming removed 1 base from V and 7 bases from J, with 14 bases in between. The CDR3 spells CASSLIWTYGEAFF. As DNA, the CDR3 is TGTGCCAGCAGCTTGATTTGGACCTACGGTGAAGCTTTCTTT.

This clonotype appeared a few times. The chain links TRBV5-1 to TRBJ2-3; 9 bases align to TRBD1. The length of the CDR3 is 15 residues. Per the germline V gene, CDR1 is SGHRS and CDR2 is YFSETQ. The junction had 6 bases not matched to a gene; V was cut back by 3 bases and J by 4 bases. Here the CDR3 DNA reads TGCGCCAGCAGCTCCGGACAGGGGATTTCAGATACGCAGTATTTT. This sequence encodes CASSSGQGISDTQYF.

This clonotype came up a few times. The V and J genes are TRBV5-1 and TRBJ2-2; TRBD1 matches 7 bases. V shed 1 base and J 0 bases; nucleotides not matched to a gene: 3. Germline lookup yields CDR1 SGHRS and CDR2 YFSETQ. The CDR3 consists of 16 residues. The CDR3 nucleotides read TGCGCCAGCAGCTTGCAGGGACAGACGAACACCGGGGAGCTGTTTTTT. This codes for CASSLQGQTNTGELFF.

This clonotype was observed a handful of times. This chain uses TRBV3-1 with TRBJ2-3; the match to TRBD1 covers 8 bases. The CDR3 sequence is 16 residues long. Germline trimming cut 0 bases from V and 5 bases from J; bases unmatched to any gene: 7. Germline V gene data show CDR1 as LGHDT and CDR2 as YNNKEL (reference sequence). This CDR3 is CASSQESGGWGDTQYF. CDR3 coding DNA: TGTGCCAGCAGCCAAGAGTCAGGGGGCTGGGGAGATACGCAGTATTTT.

This chain joins TRBV20-1 and TRBJ1-5; D is possibly TRBD1 (5 bases). V was clipped by 4 bases and J by 1 base, with 8 bases between them. Per the germline V gene, CDR1 is DFQATT and CDR2 is SNEGSKA (reference sequence). The CDR3 length is 13 residues. The CDR3: CSATRDSNQPQHF. The DNA for the CDR3 is TGCAGTGCTACCCGGGACAGCAATCAGCCCCAGCATTTT.